This is a list of T cell receptor beta chains from one sample in a study of cytomegalovirus exposure and HLA in healthy donors. Profiling relied on immunoSEQ multiplex PCR, and the TCRdb table lists in-frame clones only, not all of them. Counted here are more than 95,000 clones, approximately 80% occurring once; the ten biggest clones make up around 3.7%. The sequenced sample consisted of PBMCs. These receptors originate from a man aged 25 to 40 in good health and CMV-seronegative. Each CDR3 is given with its conserved first and last residue. Each record gives: clone size, V gene, J gene, D gene, CDR3 length, CDR3 protein. The D gene is left open where the match is weak. The size entry is marked missing in some rows and otherwise reads once, few, many or a size class.

size: once; V: TRBV6-1; J: TRBJ2-7; D: .; length: 16; CDR3: CASSEIGLPNPYEQYF
size: .; V: TRBV5-4; J: TRBJ2-1; D: TRBD2; length: 15; CDR3: CASRLDPGTNSEQFF
size: .; V: TRBV30; J: TRBJ1-2; D: .; length: 13; CDR3: CACRTKANYGYTF
size: .; V: TRBV5-1; J: TRBJ1-1; D: .; length: 14; CDR3: CASRKGDEGPEAFF
size: .; V: TRBV30; J: TRBJ2-1; D: TRBD2; length: 13; CDR3: CAWSIVGGNEQFF
size: few; V: TRBV19; J: TRBJ1-1; D: TRBD1; length: 15; CDR3: CASSMRTGVGTEAFF
size: .; V: TRBV5-6; J: TRBJ1-6; D: .; length: 18; CDR3: CASSLALVAAGNNSPLHF
size: .; V: TRBV5-1; J: TRBJ1-6; D: TRBD1; length: 15; CDR3: CASSPGTGNNSPLHF
size: .; V: TRBV4-3; J: TRBJ2-6; D: TRBD1; length: 18; CDR3: CASSQAGQGLPGANVLTF
size: .; V: TRBV10-2; J: TRBJ1-5; D: .; length: 15; CDR3: CASSESETFNQPQHF